Below, 28 T cell receptor beta chains from the same sample are listed, as sequenced in a study of early T cells in non-severe SARS-CoV-2 infection. Via MiXCR, TCRdb re-called the 5' RACE reads, giving one row per CDR3 protein. The sample lists approximately 38,000 distinct CDR3 sequences; 4.1% were seen once. The sample comprised whole blood. The source of these receptors is an adult who was a healthcare worker with PCR-confirmed SARS-CoV-2 infection or an uninfected control (not recorded which).

This clonotype occurred many times. The chain recombines TRBV7-3 with TRBJ2-1, with D possibly being TRBD1 or TRBD2 (6 bases each). The CDR3 has 12 residues. Germline CDR1 reads SGHTA; CDR2 reads FQGTGA. V was pared by 3 bases and J by 9 bases, with 9 bases between. Here the CDR3 DNA reads TGTGCCAGCAGCTTGGGGGGCGGTGAGCAGTTCTTC. Protein product: CASSLGGGEQFF.

V usage is TRBV4-1 and J usage is TRBJ1-1; D not certain. The CDR3 is 13 residues long. CDR1 and CDR2 (germline): MGHRA, YSYEKL. V was shortened by 3 bases and J by 4 bases, with 9 bases between the two germline ends. The CDR3 is CASSHVWPTEAFF. The CDR3, as DNA: TGCGCCAGCAGCCATGTCTGGCCCACTGAAGCTTTCTTT.

This clonotype was recorded many times. The gene calls are TRBV4-1 and TRBJ2-7; 7 nucleotides line up with TRBD2. V was pared by 5 bases and J by 5 bases, with 3 bases of the junction left unmatched. The CDR3 loop spans 12 amino acids. Germline V CDR1 and CDR2: MGHRA, YSYEKL. The CDR3 here is CASSFREDEQYF. The CDR3 coding sequence is TGCGCCAGCAGCTTCCGGGAGGACGAGCAGTACTTC.

In its sample, this clonotype was seen many times. The chain has TRBV6-6 and TRBJ2-7, with D possibly being TRBD1 or TRBD2 (5 bases each). CDR1 and CDR2 from the germline V gene are MNHNY and SVGAGI (reference sequence). This CDR3 comprises 13 residues. V lost 4 bases to trimming and J lost 2 bases, with 9 bases between them. This CDR3 is CASSLPGPYEQYF. Here the CDR3 DNA reads TGTGCCAGCAGTTTACCGGGGCCCTACGAGCAGTACTTC.

This clonotype was recorded at least ten times. This sequence joins TRBV4-1 and TRBJ2-6; D tentatively fits TRBD1 or TRBD2 (5 bases each). Germline V gene lookup returns CDR1 MGHRA and CDR2 YSYEKL. The CDR3 is made up of 17 amino acids. Between the trimmed V and J ends, which lost 0 bases and 1 base, there was a span of 10 bases. The CDR3 region is CASSQDVRGSGANVLTF. DNA for the CDR3: TGCGCCAGCAGCCAAGATGTGAGGGGATCTGGGGCCAACGTCCTGACTTTC.

This clonotype was detected ten times or more. Here the CDR3 reads CASTGLAGGNEQFF. The CDR3 nucleotides are TGTGCCAGCACGGGACTAGCGGGGGGCAATGAGCAGTTCTTC. The rearrangement links TRBV5-6 to TRBJ2-1; 15 nucleotides match TRBD2. The CDR3 runs to 14 residues. The germline CDR1 and CDR2 sequences are SGHDT and YYEEEE. With V trimmed by 6 bases and J by 6 bases, 1 base remained unmatched.

This clonotype was seen ten or more times. This rearrangement joins TRBV28 to TRBJ2-7; D possibly corresponds to TRBD2 (7 bases). Germline assignment: CDR1 MDHEN and CDR2 SYDVKM. CDR3 length equals 15 residues. V was cut by 6 bases and J by 0 bases, with 15 bases left in between. DNA of the CDR3: TGTGCCAGCAGCCATCGGGGGGCGAGCTCCTACGAGCAGTACTTC. Amino acids: CASSHRGASSYEQYF.

This clonotype appeared many times. The chain has TRBV7-9 and TRBJ1-1, with D possibly matching TRBD1 (5 bases). V shed 1 base and J shed 6 bases, with 18 bases lying between them. Germline V CDR1 and CDR2: SEHNR, FQNEAQ (reference sequence). This CDR3 has 16 amino acids. The CDR3 loop reads CASSLGGALERPEAFF. CDR3 DNA sequence: TGTGCCAGCAGCTTAGGTGGGGCCCTTGAACGGCCTGAAGCTTTCTTT.

The V call is TRBV7-9, the J call TRBJ2-7; D not certain. Germline assignment: CDR1 SEHNR and CDR2 FQNEAQ (reference sequence). CDR3 length equals 11 residues. With 5 bases removed from V and 4 bases from J, the gap between germline ends came to 6 bases. For the CDR3, the DNA is TGTGCCAGCAGCGCTCAGTACGAGCAGTACTTC. This gives the protein CASSAQYEQYF.

This clonotype was detected many times. The chain carries TRBV30 and TRBJ2-1; TRBD2 might be the D (7 bases). Trimming took 3 bases from V and 4 from J, leaving 13 bases between them. The CDR3 runs to 14 residues. Per germline, CDR1 GTSNPN and CDR2 SVGIG (reference sequence). The CDR3 nucleotides read TGTGCCTGGAGCGGGGGGCATGGGTACAATGAGCAGTTCTTC. Protein sequence: CAWSGGHGYNEQFF.

This clonotype was recorded many times. The V and J genes are TRBV7-9 and TRBJ2-7, with D possibly TRBD1 on 6 matching bases. Deletions cut 5 bases from V and 5 bases from J, with 10 bases between. CDR3 length: 12 amino acids. Germline V gene sequence: CDR1 SEHNR, CDR2 FQNEAQ (reference sequence). The CDR3 DNA is TGTGCCAGCAGCCCAGAGGGGGACGAGCAGTACTTC. The encoded protein is CASSPEGDEQYF.

This clonotype was recorded many times. The gene calls are TRBV11-2 and TRBJ2-3; D could derive from TRBD1 or TRBD2 (5 bases each). Trimming shortened V by 7 bases and J by 1 base, and 15 bases separated the two germline ends. The CDR3 contains 15 residues. In germline, CDR1 is SGHAT, CDR2 FQNNGV. In DNA form, the CDR3 reads TGTGCCAGCAAGCCCGTGGGGGAAGGCACAGATACGCAGTATTTT. Its translation is CASKPVGEGTDTQYF.

This clonotype was counted many times. The gene calls are TRBV14 and TRBJ1-1, with TRBD1 as a possible D gene (6 bases). The CDR3 runs to 14 residues. The V and J ends lost 4 bases and 11 bases respectively, with 20 bases between them. Germline loops: CDR1 SGHDN, CDR2 FVKESK. CDR3 sequence reads: CASSLLDGGRRAFF. The CDR3 coding sequence is TGTGCCAGCAGCCTCCTCGACGGGGGGCGGAGGGCTTTCTTT.

The sample holds many counts of this clonotype. The V call is TRBV7-9, the J call TRBJ2-7; either TRBD1 or TRBD2 may fit D (5 bases each). This CDR3 is built from 15 residues. Trimming stripped 1 base from V and 2 bases from J, with 12 bases between. Germline lookup yields CDR1 SEHNR and CDR2 FQNEAQ (reference sequence). DNA for the CDR3: TGTGCCAGCAGCTTAGTGGGGACGGCGACCTACGAGCAGTACTTC. Protein: CASSLVGTATYEQYF.

In this sample, this clonotype turned up many times. This chain links TRBV11-2 with TRBJ2-5, with D tentatively TRBD2 (5 bases). Germline CDR1 is SGHAT and CDR2 is FQNNGV. Trimming took 3 bases from V and 5 from J, leaving 10 bases between them. The length of the CDR3 is 13 residues. The CDR3 coding sequence is TGTGCCAGCAGCTTTTACGGGATGGAGACCCAGTACTTC. Protein product: CASSFYGMETQYF.

This clonotype was recorded many times. Written as DNA, the CDR3 is TGTGCCAGCAGCTTAGCTGGCCAGGGGTATCGGGGGCTGGGCCAAGAGACCCAGTACTTC. Translation gives CASSLAGQGYRGLGQETQYF. The chain is built from TRBV7-2 and TRBJ2-5; D is perhaps TRBD1 or TRBD2 (6 bases each). The V gene's germline CDR1 is SGHTA and CDR2 FQGNSA. The CDR3 loop spans 20 amino acids. Trimming pared 0 bases from V and 1 base from J, leaving 24 bases between.

This clonotype has just a few counts. This chain links TRBV28 with TRBJ2-1; 9 positions agree with TRBD2. The CDR3 length is 15 residues. V lost 6 bases and J lost 7; bases outside the gene matches: 10. The germline V gene has CDR1 MDHEN and CDR2 SYDVKM. CDR3 sequence: CASRPPGLAANEQFF. DNA for the CDR3: TGTGCCAGCAGGCCTCCGGGACTAGCTGCTAATGAGCAGTTCTTC.

This clonotype was seen ten or more times. The chain employs TRBV7-3 and TRBJ2-5, with D unclear. This CDR3 is 13 amino acids long. Germline CDR1 reads SGHTA; CDR2 reads FQGTGA. Between the trimmed V and J ends, which lost 5 bases and 2 bases, there was a span of 9 bases. The CDR3 DNA is TGTGCCAGCAGCAGAGACCAGCAAGAGACCCAGTACTTC. Encoded protein: CASSRDQQETQYF.

This clonotype was observed many times. V gene TRBV12-3 or TRBV12-4 combines with J gene TRBJ2-7; no reliable D call. Trimming cost V 5 bases and J 1 base, with 9 bases left between them. The CDR3 covers 13 residues. The CDR3 is CASSLNPSYEQYF. DNA of the CDR3: TGTGCCAGCAGTCTTAACCCGTCCTACGAGCAGTACTTC.

This clonotype was recorded at least ten times. The V call is TRBV29-1, the J call TRBJ1-2, with 10 bases matching TRBD1. Looked up from germline, CDR1 is SQVTM and CDR2 is ANQGSEA. Trimming took 4 bases from V and 8 from J; bases not matched to a gene: 10. The CDR3 length is 14 residues. CDR3 protein: CSVGFRTGGKGYTF. CDR3 DNA: TGCAGCGTTGGGTTCCGGACAGGGGGAAAGGGCTACACCTTC.

This clonotype was detected ten times or more. The chain joins TRBV7-3 to TRBJ2-2, with TRBD1 matching 9 bases. Germline CDR1 SGHTA, CDR2 FQGTGA. The CDR3 consists of 14 residues. Trimming at V came to 5 bases and at J to 8 bases, leaving 6 bases not matched to a gene. CDR3 in DNA: TGTGCCAGCAGCAGAGGGACAGGGACTGGGGAGCTGTTTTTT. This codes for CASSRGTGTGELFF.

This clonotype was seen at least ten times. V gene TRBV29-1 combines with J gene TRBJ2-1, with TRBD1 matching 9 bases. The CDR3 extends over 14 amino acids. The J segment lost 2 bases and the V segment lost 5 bases, leaving 4 bases of the junction unmatched. Germline lookup yields CDR1 SQVTM and CDR2 ANQGSEA. The CDR3 loop reads CSVSTGGPYNEQFF. CDR3 sequence (DNA): TGCAGCGTTAGCACAGGGGGCCCCTACAATGAGCAGTTCTTC.

This clonotype came up many times. The V call is TRBV24-1, the J call TRBJ2-1; TRBD2 is a possible D gene (7 bases). Germline V gene lookup returns CDR1 KGHDR and CDR2 SFDVKD. Trimming removed 8 bases at V and 6 bases at J, with 13 bases between. This CDR3 has 13 residues. CDR3: CATKGGNRNEQFF. The DNA for the CDR3 is TGTGCCACCAAGGGGGGGAATCGCAATGAGCAGTTCTTC.

This clonotype occurred many times. The junction departs from the called germline gene at one end, perhaps through a read error. This chain uses TRBV7-9 with TRBJ2-3; the D is unclear. This CDR3 has 12 amino acids. Germline-derived CDR1 and CDR2 are SEHNR and FQNEAQ (reference sequence). The CDR3 loop reads CASTSEADTRYF. The CDR3 nucleotides are TGTGCCAGCACCTCCGAGGCAGATACGCGGTATTTT.

This clonotype was seen at least ten times. The genes are TRBV6-5 and TRBJ2-1; TRBD2 aligns across 10 bases. V was clipped by 1 base and J by 0 bases; unmatched bases: 9. This CDR3 contains 19 residues. Germline V gene data show CDR1 as MNHEY and CDR2 as SVGAGI. The CDR3 DNA sequence: TGTGCCAGCAGTTACTGGACTAGCGGAAAGTGGAGCTCCTACAATGAGCAGTTCTTC. Its translation is CASSYWTSGKWSSYNEQFF.

This rearrangement joins TRBV5-1 to TRBJ2-1, with no clear D. Germline-derived CDR1 and CDR2 are SGHRS and YFSETQ. Deletions cut 4 bases from V and 1 base from J, with 3 bases between. CDR3 length: 12 residues. CDR3 residues: CASSDSYNEQFF. The CDR3 DNA follows: TGCGCCAGCAGCGATTCCTACAATGAGCAGTTCTTC.

This clonotype occurred many times. The V call is TRBV7-9, the J call TRBJ2-4; D is possibly TRBD1 (6 bases). In germline, CDR1 is SEHNR, CDR2 FQNEAQ (reference sequence). The V and J ends lost 5 bases and 3 bases respectively, with 14 bases between them. CDR3 length: 15 amino acids. CDR3 sequence: CASSQTDRFKNIQYF. The CDR3 DNA reads TGTGCCAGCAGCCAAACCGACAGGTTCAAAAACATTCAGTACTTC.

This clonotype turned up a few times. This chain joins TRBV7-8 and TRBJ1-1; a weak D match, TRBD1 (6 bases). Germline V gene sequence: CDR1 SGHVS, CDR2 FQNEAQ. This CDR3 is 13 amino acids long. Trimming took 5 bases from V and 4 from J, leaving 11 bases between them. The DNA for the CDR3 is TGTGCCAGCAGCAGGTGGGACACCACTGAAGCTTTCTTT. Protein sequence: CASSRWDTTEAFF.